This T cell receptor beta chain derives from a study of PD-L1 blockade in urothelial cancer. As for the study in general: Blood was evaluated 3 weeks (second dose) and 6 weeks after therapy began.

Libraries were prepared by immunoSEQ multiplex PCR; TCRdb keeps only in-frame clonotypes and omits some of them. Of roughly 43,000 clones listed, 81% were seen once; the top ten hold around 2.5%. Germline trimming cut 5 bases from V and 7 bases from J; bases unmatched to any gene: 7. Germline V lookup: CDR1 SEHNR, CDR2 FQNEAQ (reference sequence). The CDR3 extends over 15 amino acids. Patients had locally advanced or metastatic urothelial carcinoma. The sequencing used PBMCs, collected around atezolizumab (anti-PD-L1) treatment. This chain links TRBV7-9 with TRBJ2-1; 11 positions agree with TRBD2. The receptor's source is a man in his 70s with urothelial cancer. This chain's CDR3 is CASSLRVAGGNEQFF. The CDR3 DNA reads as TGTGCCAGCAGCCTAAGGGTAGCGGGAGGGAATGAGCAGTTCTTC.